These 7 T cell receptor beta chains were sequenced from one sample in a study of blood T cell repertoires in COVID-19. Repertoires were generated with immunoSEQ multiplex PCR, while TCRdb's copy carries only in-frame clones and drops some. Seen here are 240,000 or so clones, 88% observed once, and the top ten hold 0.99%. The sample comprised peripheral blood. These receptors came from a woman in her 40s who had recovered from COVID-19.

This chain links TRBV14 with TRBJ1-2, with TRBD1 as a possible D gene (5 bases). V lost 3 bases to trimming and J lost 3 bases, with 14 bases between them. The CDR3 runs to 15 residues. Germline CDR1 and CDR2: SGHDN and FVKESK. The CDR3 DNA follows: TGTGCCAGCAGCCACGTGGGCAGGGTGGACTATGGCTACACCTTC. The encoded protein is CASSHVGRVDYGYTF.

This chain links TRBV11-3 with TRBJ1-1; D might be TRBD1 (5 bases). V dropped 8 bases and J dropped 5 bases, with 15 bases sitting between them. Germline CDR1 and CDR2: SGHNT and YENEEA. This CDR3 spans 13 amino acids. The CDR3 reads CASRDLGGTEAFF. The CDR3 DNA reads TGTGCCAGCCGGGACCTCGGGGGGACTGAAGCTTTCTTT.

This chain connects TRBV30 to TRBJ1-6; unclear D gene. Germline values: CDR1 GTSNPN, CDR2 SVGIG (reference sequence). The CDR3 is 14 amino acids. V lost 8 bases to trimming and J lost 4 bases, with 15 bases between them. This CDR3 is CAATATNYNSPLHF. In DNA, the CDR3 is TGTGCCGCAACAGCCACCAATTATAATTCACCCCTCCACTTT. The whole variable domain, remainder taken from reference TRBV30 and TRBJ1-6, is SQTIHQWPATLVQPVGSPLSLECTVEGTSNPNLYWYRQAAGRGLQLLFYSVGIGQISSEVPQNLSASRPQDRQFILSSKKLLLSDSGFYLCAATATNYNSPLHFGNGTRLTVT.

The J gene is TRBJ1-1, the V gene TRBV30; possible D gene TRBD1, 6 bases. Germline V lookup: CDR1 GTSNPN, CDR2 SVGIG (reference sequence). The CDR3 is made up of 13 amino acids. Trimming cost V 5 bases and J 0 bases, with 10 bases left between them. CDR3 sequence: CAWETGMNTEAFF. The CDR3 DNA sequence: TGTGCCTGGGAAACAGGGATGAACACTGAAGCTTTCTTT.

This chain connects TRBV4-3 to TRBJ1-4; D gene ambiguous. This CDR3 region has 15 residues. Germline-derived CDR1 and CDR2 are LGHNA and YSLEER. V was pared by 1 base and J by 7 bases, with 13 bases between. The CDR3: CASSQVAGSGEKLFF. The CDR3, as DNA: TGCGCCAGCAGCCAAGTTGCGGGGTCGGGTGAAAAACTGTTTTTT.

This clone was seen only once. The V gene is TRBV11-3, the J gene TRBJ2-1; possible D gene TRBD2, 5 bases. Germline CDR1 and CDR2: SGHNT and YENEEA. Trimming shortened V by 4 bases and J by 10 bases, and 14 bases separated the two germline ends. The CDR3 has 13 residues. CDR3 loop: CASSYGPTGEQFF. The CDR3 DNA sequence: TGTGCCAGCAGCTACGGGCCGACGGGGGAGCAGTTCTTC.

The chain is built from TRBV10-3 and TRBJ1-5; D may be TRBD1 (6 bases). V dropped 10 bases and J dropped 0 bases, with 16 bases sitting between them. From germline, CDR1 is ENHRY and CDR2 SYGVKD. This CDR3 contains 15 residues. The CDR3 region has the DNA TGTGCCACCGCGAACAGGGTCTATAGCAATCAGCCCCAGCATTTT. Translated, it gives CATANRVYSNQPQHF.